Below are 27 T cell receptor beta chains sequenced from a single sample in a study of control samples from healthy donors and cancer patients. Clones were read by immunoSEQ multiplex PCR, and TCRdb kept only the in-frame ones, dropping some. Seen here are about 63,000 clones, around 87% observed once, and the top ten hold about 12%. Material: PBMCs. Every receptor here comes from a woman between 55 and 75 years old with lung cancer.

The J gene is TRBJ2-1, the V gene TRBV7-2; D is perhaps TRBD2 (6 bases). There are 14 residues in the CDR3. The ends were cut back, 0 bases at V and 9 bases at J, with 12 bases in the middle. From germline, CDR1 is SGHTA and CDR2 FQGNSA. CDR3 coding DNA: TGTGCCAGCAGCTTAGCGCCACTAGCAGGTGAGCAGTTCTTC. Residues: CASSLAPLAGEQFF.

Written as DNA, the CDR3 is TGCGCCAGCAGCTTGGCTAGCAGGGAGACCCAGTACTTC. It translates to CASSLASRETQYF. V is TRBV5-1 and J is TRBJ2-5, with a tentative D call TRBD2 (5 bases). The V gene's germline CDR1 is SGHRS and CDR2 YFSETQ. V lost 0 bases and J lost 5, with 8 bases in between. This CDR3 is built from 13 residues. Variable domain in full (rest from reference TRBV5-1 and TRBJ2-5): KAGVTQTPRYLIKTRGQQVTLSCSPISGHRSVSWYQQTPGQGLQFLFEYFSETQRNKGNFPGRFSGRQFSNSRSEMNVSTLELGDSALYLCASSLASRETQYFGPGTRLLVL.

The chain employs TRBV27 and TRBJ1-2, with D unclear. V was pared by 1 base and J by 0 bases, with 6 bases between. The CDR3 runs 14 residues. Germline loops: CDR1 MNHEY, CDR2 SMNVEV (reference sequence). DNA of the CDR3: TGTGCCAGCAGTTTATGGACCTCTAACTATGGCTACACCTTC. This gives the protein CASSLWTSNYGYTF.

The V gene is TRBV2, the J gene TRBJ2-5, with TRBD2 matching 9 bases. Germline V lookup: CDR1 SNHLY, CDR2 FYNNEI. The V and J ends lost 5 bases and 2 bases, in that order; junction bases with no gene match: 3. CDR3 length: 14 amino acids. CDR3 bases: TGTGCCAGCAGTCCCGGACTAGCGCAAGAGACCCAGTACTTC. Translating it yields CASSPGLAQETQYF.

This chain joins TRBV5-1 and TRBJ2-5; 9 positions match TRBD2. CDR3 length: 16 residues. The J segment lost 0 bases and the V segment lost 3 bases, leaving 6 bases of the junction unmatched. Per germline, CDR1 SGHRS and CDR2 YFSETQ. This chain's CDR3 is CASSSKGLAYQETQYF. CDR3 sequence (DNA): TGCGCCAGCAGCTCCAAGGGACTAGCCTACCAAGAGACCCAGTACTTC. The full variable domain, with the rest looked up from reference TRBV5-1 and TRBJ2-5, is KAGVTQTPRYLIKTRGQQVTLSCSPISGHRSVSWYQQTPGQGLQFLFEYFSETQRNKGNFPGRFSGRQFSNSRSEMNVSTLELGDSALYLCASSSKGLAYQETQYFGPGTRLLVL.

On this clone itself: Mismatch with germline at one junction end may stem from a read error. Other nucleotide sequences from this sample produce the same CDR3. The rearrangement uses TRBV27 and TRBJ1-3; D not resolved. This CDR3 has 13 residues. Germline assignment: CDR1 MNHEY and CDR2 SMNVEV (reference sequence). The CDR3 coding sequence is TGTGCCAGCAGCCTCGAATCTGGAAACACTATATATTTT. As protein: CASSLESGNTIYF.

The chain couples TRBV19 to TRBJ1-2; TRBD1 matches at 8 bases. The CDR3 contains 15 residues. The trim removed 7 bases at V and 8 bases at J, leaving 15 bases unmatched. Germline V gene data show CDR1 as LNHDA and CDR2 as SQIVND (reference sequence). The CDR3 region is CASKDRAGGIRGYTF. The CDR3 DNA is TGTGCCAGTAAGGACAGGGCCGGGGGGATACGAGGCTACACCTTC.

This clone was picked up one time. The CDR3 region is CASSHTTGGMNEQFF. Written as DNA, the CDR3 is TGTGCCAGCAGCCACACTACAGGGGGGATGAATGAGCAGTTCTTC. The chain joins TRBV11-1 to TRBJ2-1; 8 bases fit TRBD1. CDR3 length equals 15 residues. J gave up 7 bases and V 5 bases, and 10 bases lay outside the gene matches. Germline V CDR1 and CDR2: SGHAT, FQDESV (reference sequence).

The CDR3 region has the DNA TGTGCCAGCAGCTTAAACGGAGGCAATCAGCCCCAGCATTTT. As protein: CASSLNGGNQPQHF. The rearrangement joins TRBV7-8 to TRBJ1-5; unclear D gene. There are 14 residues in the CDR3. With 2 bases removed from V and 2 bases from J, the gap between germline ends came to 7 bases. The germline CDR1 and CDR2 sequences are SGHVS and FQNEAQ.

The CDR3 coding sequence is TGTGCCAGTAGTATAGAAGGGACAGGCACCTACGAGCAGTACTTC. Amino acids: CASSIEGTGTYEQYF. The chain combines TRBV19 with TRBJ2-7; TRBD1 matches at 8 bases. V shed 0 bases, J shed 2 bases, and the junction held 3 bases outside the gene matches. CDR3 size: 15 residues. CDR1 LNHDA and CDR2 SQIVND come from the germline V gene (reference sequence).

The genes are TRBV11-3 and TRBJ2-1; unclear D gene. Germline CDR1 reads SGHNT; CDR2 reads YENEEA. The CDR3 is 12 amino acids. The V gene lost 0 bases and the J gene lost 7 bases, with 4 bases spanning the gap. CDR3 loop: CASSLEGNEQFF. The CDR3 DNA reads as TGTGCCAGCAGCTTAGAGGGTAATGAGCAGTTCTTC.

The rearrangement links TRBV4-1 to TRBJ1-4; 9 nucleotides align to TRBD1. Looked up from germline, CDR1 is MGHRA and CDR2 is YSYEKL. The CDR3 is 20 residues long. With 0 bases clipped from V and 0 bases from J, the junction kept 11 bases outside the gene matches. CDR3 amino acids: CASSQELPGQGFATNEKLFF. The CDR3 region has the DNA TGCGCCAGCAGCCAAGAACTTCCGGGACAGGGATTTGCAACTAATGAAAAACTGTTTTTT.

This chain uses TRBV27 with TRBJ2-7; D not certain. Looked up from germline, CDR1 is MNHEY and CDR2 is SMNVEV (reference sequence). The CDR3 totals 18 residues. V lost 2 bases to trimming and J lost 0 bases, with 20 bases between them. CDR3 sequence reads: CASSLLMPETGYSYEQYF. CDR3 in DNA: TGTGCCAGCAGTTTACTTATGCCAGAGACCGGATACTCCTACGAGCAGTACTTC.

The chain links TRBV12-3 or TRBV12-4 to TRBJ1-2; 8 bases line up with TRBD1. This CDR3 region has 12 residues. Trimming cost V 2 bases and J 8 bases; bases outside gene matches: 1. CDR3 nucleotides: TGTGCCAGCAGTTTATCAGGGGGCGGCTACACCTTC. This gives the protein CASSLSGGGYTF.

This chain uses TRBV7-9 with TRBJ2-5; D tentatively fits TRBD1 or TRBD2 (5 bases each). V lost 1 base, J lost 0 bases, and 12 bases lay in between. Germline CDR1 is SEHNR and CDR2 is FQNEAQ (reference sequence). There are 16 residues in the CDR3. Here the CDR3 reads CASSLVSGAYQETQYF. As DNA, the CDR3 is TGTGCCAGCAGCTTAGTATCCGGGGCCTACCAAGAGACCCAGTACTTC.

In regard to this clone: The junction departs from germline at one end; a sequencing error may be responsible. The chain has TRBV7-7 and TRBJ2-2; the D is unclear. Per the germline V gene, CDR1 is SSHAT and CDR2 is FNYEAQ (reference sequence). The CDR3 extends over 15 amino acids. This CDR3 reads CASSPRIGNTGELFF. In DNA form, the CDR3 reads TGTGCTAGCAGCCCTCGGATAGGGAACACCGGGGAGCTGTTTTTT.

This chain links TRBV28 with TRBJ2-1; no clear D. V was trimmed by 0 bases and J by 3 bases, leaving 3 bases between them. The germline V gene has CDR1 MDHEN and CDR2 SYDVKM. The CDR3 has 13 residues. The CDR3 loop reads CASSLWGYNEQFF. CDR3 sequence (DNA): TGTGCCAGCAGTTTATGGGGCTACAATGAGCAGTTCTTC.

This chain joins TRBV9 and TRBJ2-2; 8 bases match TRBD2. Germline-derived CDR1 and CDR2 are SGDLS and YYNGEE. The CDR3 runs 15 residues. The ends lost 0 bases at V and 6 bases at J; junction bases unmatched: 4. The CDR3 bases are TGTGCCAGCAGCGTAGTAAGCGGGGGCGCCGGGGAGCTGTTTTTT. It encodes CASSVVSGGAGELFF.

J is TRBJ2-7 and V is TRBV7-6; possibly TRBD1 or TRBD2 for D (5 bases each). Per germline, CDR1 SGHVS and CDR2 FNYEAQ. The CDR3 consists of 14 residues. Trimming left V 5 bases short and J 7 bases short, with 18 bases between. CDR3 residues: CASSPGTLLWEQYF. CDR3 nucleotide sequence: TGTGCCAGCAGCCCCGGGACGCTCTTATGGGAGCAGTACTTC. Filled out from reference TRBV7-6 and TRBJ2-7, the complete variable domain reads GAGVSQSPRYKVTKRGQDVALRCDPISGHVSLYWYRQALGQGPEFLTYFNYEAQQDKSGLPNDRFSAERPEGSISTLTIQRTEQRDSAMYRCASSPGTLLWEQYFGPGTRLTVT.

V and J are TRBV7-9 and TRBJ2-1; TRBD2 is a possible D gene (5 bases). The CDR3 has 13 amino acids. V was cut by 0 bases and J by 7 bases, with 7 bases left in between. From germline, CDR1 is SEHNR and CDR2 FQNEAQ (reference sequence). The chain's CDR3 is CASSLAGVNEQFF. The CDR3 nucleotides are TGTGCCAGCAGCTTAGCCGGGGTGAATGAGCAGTTCTTC.

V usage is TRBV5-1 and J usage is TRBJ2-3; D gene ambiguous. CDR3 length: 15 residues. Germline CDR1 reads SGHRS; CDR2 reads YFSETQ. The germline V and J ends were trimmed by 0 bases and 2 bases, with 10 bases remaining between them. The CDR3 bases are TGCGCCAGCAGCTTGGGAGTCGGGCACACAGATACGCAGTATTTT. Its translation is CASSLGVGHTDTQYF.

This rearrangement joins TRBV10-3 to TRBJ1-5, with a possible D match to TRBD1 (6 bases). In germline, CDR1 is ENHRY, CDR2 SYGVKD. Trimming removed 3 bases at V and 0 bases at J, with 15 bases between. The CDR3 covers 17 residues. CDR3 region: CAISESGGGYSNQPQHF. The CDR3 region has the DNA TGTGCCATCAGTGAATCGGGGGGCGGGTATAGCAATCAGCCCCAGCATTTT.

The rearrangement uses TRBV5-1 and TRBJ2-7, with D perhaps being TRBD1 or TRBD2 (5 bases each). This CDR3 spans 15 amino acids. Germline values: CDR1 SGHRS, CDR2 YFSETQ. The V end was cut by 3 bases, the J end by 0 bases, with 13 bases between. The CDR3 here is CASSSGRPISYEQYF. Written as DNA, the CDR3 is TGCGCCAGCAGCTCGGGACGGCCGATCTCCTACGAGCAGTACTTC.

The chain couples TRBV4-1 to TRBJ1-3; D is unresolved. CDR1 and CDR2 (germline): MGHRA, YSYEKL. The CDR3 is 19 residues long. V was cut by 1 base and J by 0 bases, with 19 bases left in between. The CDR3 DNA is TGCGCCAGCAGCCAAGTATCTCCTTATTCAAGTCGCTCTGGAAACACCATATATTTT. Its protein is CASSQVSPYSSRSGNTIYF.

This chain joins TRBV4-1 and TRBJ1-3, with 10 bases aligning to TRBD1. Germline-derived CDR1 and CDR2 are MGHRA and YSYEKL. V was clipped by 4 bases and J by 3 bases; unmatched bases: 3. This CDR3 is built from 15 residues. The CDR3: CASSRDRGYGNTIYF. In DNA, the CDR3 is TGCGCCAGCAGCCGGGACAGGGGATATGGAAACACCATATATTTT.

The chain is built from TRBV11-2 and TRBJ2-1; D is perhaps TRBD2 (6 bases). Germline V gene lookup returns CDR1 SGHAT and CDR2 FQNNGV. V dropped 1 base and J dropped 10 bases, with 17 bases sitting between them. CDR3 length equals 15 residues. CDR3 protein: CASSLGVTRPPEQFF. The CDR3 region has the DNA TGTGCCAGCAGCTTAGGAGTGACTAGACCGCCGGAGCAGTTCTTC.

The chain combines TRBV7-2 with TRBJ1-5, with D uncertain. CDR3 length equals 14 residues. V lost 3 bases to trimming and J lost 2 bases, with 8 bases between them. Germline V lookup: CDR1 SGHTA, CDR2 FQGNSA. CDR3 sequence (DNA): TGTGCCAGCAGCTTTCGAAACGGCAATCAGCCCCAGCATTTT. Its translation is CASSFRNGNQPQHF. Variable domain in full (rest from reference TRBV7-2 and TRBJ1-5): GAGVSQSPSNKVTEKGKDVELRCDPISGHTALYWYRQSLGQGLEFLIYFQGNSAPDKSGLPSDRFSAERTGGSVSTLTIQRTQQEDSAVYLCASSFRNGNQPQHFGDGTRLSIL.